A single sample is the source of the 23 T cell receptor beta chains below, sequenced in a study of blood T cell repertoires in COVID-19 (TCRdb year 2020). Library preparation used the immunoSEQ multiplex PCR assay. Entries here come from immuneACCESS through TCRdb and include only in-frame sequences with V and J called. Some clones fail to appear in such tables; in the studies checked, an unresolved V gene covers under half of the shortfall, and the cause of the remainder is unknown. The sample includes about 250,000 clones, with almost 90% observed a single time. Of the sample, approximately 1.4% is held by the ten largest clones. Material for sequencing was peripheral blood. Receptors were obtained from a man older than 75 with acute or convalescent COVID-19.

The chain is built from TRBV9 and TRBJ2-2; TRBD1 might be the D (5 bases). In germline, CDR1 is SGDLS, CDR2 YYNGEE. V was clipped by 6 bases and J by 4 bases, with 16 bases between them. The CDR3 is 15 residues long. The DNA of the CDR3 is TGTGCCAGCACCCCTGAAGGGGCGATCACCGGGGAGCTGTTTTTT. Encoded protein: CASTPEGAITGELFF.

This chain connects TRBV6-6 to TRBJ2-7; 7 bases match TRBD1. Germline-derived CDR1 and CDR2 are MNHNY and SVGAGI (reference sequence). The ends lost 4 bases at V and 3 bases at J; junction bases unmatched: 3. This CDR3 spans 13 amino acids. The CDR3 loop is CASSWDRGYEQYF. The CDR3 DNA reads as TGTGCCAGCAGTTGGGACAGAGGCTACGAGCAGTACTTC.

This chain uses TRBV9 with TRBJ2-5, with a weak D call TRBD1 (5 bases). This CDR3 comprises 13 residues. Germline CDR1 is SGDLS and CDR2 is YYNGEE. The ends were cut back, 2 bases at V and 5 bases at J, with 10 bases in the middle. CDR3 sequence: CASSVAQGETQYF. The CDR3 nucleotides are TGTGCCAGCAGCGTTGCCCAGGGCGAGACCCAGTACTTC. Full variable domain (outside the CDR3, taken from reference TRBV9 and TRBJ2-5): DSGVTQTPKHLITATGQRVTLRCSPRSGDLSVYWYQQSLDQGLQFLIQYYNGEERAKGNILERFSAQQFPDLHSELNLSSLELGDSALYFCASSVAQGETQYFGPGTRLLVL.

The V and J genes are TRBV7-9 and TRBJ2-3; 9 bases match TRBD1. The CDR3 is 15 amino acids. The trim removed 5 bases at V and 3 bases at J, leaving 6 bases unmatched. Germline V lookup: CDR1 SEHNR, CDR2 FQNEAQ (reference sequence). As DNA, the CDR3 is TGTGCCAGCAGCCCGGACAGGGGCGCGACAGATACGCAGTATTTT. Translation gives CASSPDRGATDTQYF. Based on the CDR3 plus reference TRBV7-9 and TRBJ2-3, the full variable domain is DTGVSQNPRHKITKRGQNVTFRCDPISEHNRLYWYRQTLGQGPEFLTYFQNEAQLEKSRLLSDRFSAERPKGSFSTLEIQRTEQGDSAMYLCASSPDRGATDTQYFGPGTRLTVL.

The CDR3 reads CASSYSDRRQPQHF. Written as DNA, the CDR3 is TGTGCCAGCAGTTACTCAGACAGGCGTCAGCCCCAGCATTTT. This chain joins TRBV6-2 or TRBV6-3 and TRBJ1-5; possibly TRBD1 for D (6 bases). The CDR3 is made up of 14 amino acids. CDR1 and CDR2 (germline): MNHEY, SVGEGT. Trimming left V 0 bases short and J 6 bases short, with 9 bases between.

CDR3 amino acids: CASSDIGGRGTDTQYF. In DNA, the CDR3 is TGTGCCAGCAGTGATATAGGAGGGCGGGGCACAGATACGCAGTATTTT. This chain joins TRBV6-1 and TRBJ2-3; D perhaps matches TRBD2 (6 bases). V was shortened by 3 bases and J by 1 base, with 14 bases between the two germline ends. CDR3 size: 16 residues. Per germline, CDR1 MNHNS and CDR2 SASEGT.

The V and J genes are TRBV27 and TRBJ1-2; 7 bases line up with TRBD1. Germline assignment: CDR1 MNHEY and CDR2 SMNVEV (reference sequence). CDR3 length: 15 residues. The V segment lost 2 bases and the J segment 2 bases; nucleotides outside the gene matches: 5. The CDR3 region has the DNA TGTGCCAGCAGTTTAATAGGAGGGGGCAACTATGGCTACACCTTC. Translation: CASSLIGGGNYGYTF.

The chain employs TRBV19 and TRBJ1-5; D uncertain. Germline V gene lookup returns CDR1 LNHDA and CDR2 SQIVND (reference sequence). The CDR3 sequence is 15 residues long. V was cut by 2 bases and J by 0 bases, with 8 bases left in between. CDR3 sequence reads: CASSISSVSNQPQHF. The DNA of the CDR3 is TGTGCCAGTAGTATAAGTTCGGTTAGCAATCAGCCCCAGCATTTT. Full variable domain (outside the CDR3, taken from reference TRBV19 and TRBJ1-5): DGGITQSPKYLFRKEGQNVTLSCEQNLNHDAMYWYRQDPGQGLRLIYYSQIVNDFQKGDIAEGYSVSREKKESFPLTVTSAQKNPTAFYLCASSISSVSNQPQHFGDGTRLSIL.

V and J are TRBV5-1 and TRBJ1-1; 8 bases map to TRBD1. Germline V gene sequence: CDR1 SGHRS, CDR2 YFSETQ. The length of the CDR3 is 14 residues. With V trimmed by 0 bases and J by 6 bases, 4 bases remained unmatched. The CDR3 protein is CASSLVAQGAEAFF. CDR3 bases: TGCGCCAGCAGCTTGGTGGCACAGGGGGCTGAAGCTTTCTTT.

About this clone itself: Other DNA sequences within the sample encode an identical CDR3. V is TRBV19 and J is TRBJ2-2; 8 positions agree with TRBD1. The CDR3 has 14 amino acids. The ends lost 3 bases at V and 4 bases at J; junction bases unmatched: 1. CDR1 is LNHDA and CDR2 is SQIVND in the germline V gene (reference sequence). For the CDR3, the DNA is TGTGCCAGTAGTATTACAGGGGGCACCGGGGAGCTGTTTTTT. This codes for CASSITGGTGELFF.

The chain employs TRBV15 and TRBJ1-2; no clear D gene. V was shortened by 0 bases and J by 9 bases, with 20 bases between the two germline ends. Germline lookup yields CDR1 LNHNV and CDR2 YYDKDF (reference sequence). The CDR3 loop spans 16 amino acids. In DNA, the CDR3 is TGTGCCACCAGCAGAGATCGGGCAGCTGTCTGGGAGAGCTACACCTTC. Translation gives CATSRDRAAVWESYTF.

There are a few counts of this clone. The chain joins TRBV11-3 to TRBJ2-1; D is unresolved. CDR3 length equals 13 residues. Between the trimmed V and J ends, which lost 2 bases and 7 bases, there was a span of 9 bases. Germline V gene lookup returns CDR1 SGHNT and CDR2 YENEEA. CDR3 DNA: TGTGCCAGCAGCTTAACCCACGGGAATGAGCAGTTCTTC. Residues: CASSLTHGNEQFF.

This chain connects TRBV5-6 to TRBJ2-3, with TRBD1 as a possible D gene (6 bases). V gave up 1 base and J gave up 4 bases, with 13 bases separating them. The germline CDR1 and CDR2 sequences are SGHDT and YYEEEE. This CDR3 region has 15 residues. CDR3 sequence: CASSLTGKTPDTQYF. CDR3 sequence (DNA): TGTGCCAGCAGCTTGACAGGGAAGACACCAGATACGCAGTATTTT.

The V call is TRBV27, the J call TRBJ1-5, with 7 bases lining up with TRBD1. The CDR3 totals 14 residues. The germline CDR1 and CDR2 sequences are MNHEY and SMNVEV (reference sequence). The junction had 6 bases not matched to a gene; V was cut back by 5 bases and J by 5 bases. The CDR3 is CASSPTGEHQPQHF. CDR3 DNA sequence: TGTGCCAGCAGTCCTACAGGGGAACATCAGCCCCAGCATTTT.

The table lists this clone with a few counts. The chain has TRBV18 and TRBJ2-2, with D hard to call. Trimming shortened V by 0 bases and J by 4 bases, and 9 bases separated the two germline ends. The CDR3 is 15 residues long. In germline, CDR1 is KGHSH, CDR2 LQKENI. CDR3 in DNA: TGTGCCAGCTCACCACCGTCCCCGAGCACCGGGGAGCTGTTTTTT. This codes for CASSPPSPSTGELFF.

This sequence joins TRBV7-9 and TRBJ2-1, with D maybe TRBD2 (6 bases). V lost 0 bases to trimming and J lost 4 bases, with 16 bases between them. This CDR3 spans 17 amino acids. Germline V CDR1 and CDR2: SEHNR, FQNEAQ (reference sequence). CDR3 sequence (DNA): TGTGCCAGCAGCTTAGCGGAGGGGCTAGGGCGGTACAATGAGCAGTTCTTC. Amino acid sequence: CASSLAEGLGRYNEQFF.

The sample holds one count of this clone. This chain uses TRBV6-5 with TRBJ2-1; 8 bases are shared with TRBD1. V trimming: 6 bases; J trimming: 0 bases; junction bases outside the gene matches: 4. From germline, CDR1 is MNHEY and CDR2 SVGAGI. The CDR3 consists of 15 residues. The CDR3 sequence is CASRDRVSSYNEQFF. The CDR3 nucleotides read TGTGCCAGCAGGGACAGGGTTTCCTCCTACAATGAGCAGTTCTTC.

The J gene is TRBJ2-6, the V gene TRBV5-1; 8 bases align to TRBD1. CDR1 SGHRS and CDR2 YFSETQ come from the germline V gene. J lost 2 bases, V lost 1 base, and 5 bases had no gene match. The CDR3 extends over 17 amino acids. The CDR3 region is CASSLSGGDPGANVLTF. The CDR3 nucleotides are TGCGCCAGCAGCTTGTCAGGGGGCGACCCTGGGGCCAACGTCCTGACTTTC.

As concerns this clone: Germline is not matched at one junction end, which may reflect a read error. The rearrangement links TRBV13 to TRBJ1-5; 8 nucleotides line up with TRBD1. Per germline, CDR1 PRHDT and CDR2 FYEKMQ (reference sequence). This CDR3 is built from 15 residues. The CDR3 DNA follows: TGTGCCAGCAGTTTAGGACAGGGTGCGCTTCAGCCCCAGCATTTT. Amino acids: CASSLGQGALQPQHF.

The chain is built from TRBV4-3 and TRBJ1-2; 7 nucleotides match TRBD1. The V gene end was trimmed by 1 base and the J gene end by 3 bases; junction bases not matched to a gene: 2. The CDR3 sequence is 14 residues long. CDR1 is LGHNA and CDR2 is YSLEER in the germline V gene. The DNA of the CDR3 is TGCGCCAGCAGCCAAGGAACAGGGGACTATGGCTACACCTTC. Its translation: CASSQGTGDYGYTF.

The chain couples TRBV24-1 to TRBJ1-5; D is possibly TRBD1 (5 bases). The CDR3 length is 14 residues. The V and J ends lost 4 bases and 3 bases respectively, with 9 bases between them. Per the germline V gene, CDR1 is KGHDR and CDR2 is SFDVKD. The CDR3 protein is CATSEPGYNQPQHF. Here the CDR3 DNA reads TGTGCCACCAGTGAACCAGGGTACAATCAGCCCCAGCATTTT.

The chain carries TRBV27 and TRBJ1-3; D ambiguous. This CDR3 region has 15 residues. The germline V and J ends were trimmed by 0 bases and 0 bases, with 6 bases remaining between them. The germline V gene encodes CDR1 MNHEY and CDR2 SMNVEV (reference sequence). In nucleotides, the CDR3 is TGTGCCAGCAGTTTATCCGGGTTCTCTGGAAACACCATATATTTT. It encodes CASSLSGFSGNTIYF.

This clone has a single count. V is TRBV19 and J is TRBJ2-5; D perhaps matches TRBD2 (6 bases). V was shortened by 6 bases and J by 5 bases, with 16 bases between the two germline ends. In germline, CDR1 is LNHDA, CDR2 SQIVND (reference sequence). The length of the CDR3 is 14 residues. The CDR3 DNA is TGTGCCAGTAGCCCCACACGGGCGGGGGAGACCCAGTACTTC. Translation gives CASSPTRAGETQYF.